Here is one T cell receptor (beta chain) with its context. V shed 9 bases and J shed 0 bases, with 9 bases lying between them. Germline-derived CDR1 and CDR2 are LGHNT and FRNRAP. CDR3 size: 13 residues. This specimen belongs to a study of T cell responses to AZD1222 COVID-19 vaccine. TCRdb keeps only in-frame clones here, not all; method: immunoSEQ multiplex PCR. The sample includes some 130,000 clones, roughly 85% of them seen just once. The clonotype comes from an adult who received the MenACWY meningococcal vaccine as a control. Sequencing used peripheral blood, obtained 28 days after the second dose of the MenACWY control vaccine. This chain connects TRBV12-5 to TRBJ1-3, with D unclear. The CDR3 loop is CASRRNSGNTIYF. CDR3 in DNA: TGTGCTAGCCGGAGAAACTCTGGAAACACCATATATTTT.